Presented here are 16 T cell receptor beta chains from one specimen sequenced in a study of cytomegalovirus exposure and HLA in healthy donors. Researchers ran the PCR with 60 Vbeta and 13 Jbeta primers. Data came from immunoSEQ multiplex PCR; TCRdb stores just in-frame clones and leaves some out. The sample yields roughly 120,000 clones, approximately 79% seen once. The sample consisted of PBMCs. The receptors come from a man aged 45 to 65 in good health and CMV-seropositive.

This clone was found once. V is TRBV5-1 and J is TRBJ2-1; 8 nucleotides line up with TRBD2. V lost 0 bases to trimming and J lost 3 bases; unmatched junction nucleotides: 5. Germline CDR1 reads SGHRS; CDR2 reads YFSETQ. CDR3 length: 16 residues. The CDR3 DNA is TGCGCCAGCAGCTTGGAAGCGGGAGTAAGCTACAATGAGCAGTTCTTC. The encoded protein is CASSLEAGVSYNEQFF.

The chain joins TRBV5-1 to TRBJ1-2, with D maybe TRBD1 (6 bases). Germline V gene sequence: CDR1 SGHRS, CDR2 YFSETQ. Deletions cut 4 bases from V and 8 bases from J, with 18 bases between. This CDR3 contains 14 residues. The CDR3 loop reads CASSPTHRAGGYTF. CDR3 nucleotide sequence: TGCGCCAGCAGCCCCACCCACAGGGCTGGAGGCTACACCTTC.

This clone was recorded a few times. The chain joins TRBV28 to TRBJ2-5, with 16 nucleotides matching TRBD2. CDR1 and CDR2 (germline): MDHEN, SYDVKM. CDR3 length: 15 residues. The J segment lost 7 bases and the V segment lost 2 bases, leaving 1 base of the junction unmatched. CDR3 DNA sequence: TGTGCCAGCAGTTTAGGGACTAGCGGGAGGGGGACCCAGTACTTC. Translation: CASSLGTSGRGTQYF.

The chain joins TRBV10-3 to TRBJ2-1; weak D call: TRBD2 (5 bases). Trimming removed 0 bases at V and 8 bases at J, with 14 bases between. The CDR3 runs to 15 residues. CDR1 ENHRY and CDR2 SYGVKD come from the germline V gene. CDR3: CAISESGSGIDEQFF. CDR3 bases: TGTGCCATCAGTGAGTCCGGGTCCGGGATCGATGAGCAGTTCTTC.

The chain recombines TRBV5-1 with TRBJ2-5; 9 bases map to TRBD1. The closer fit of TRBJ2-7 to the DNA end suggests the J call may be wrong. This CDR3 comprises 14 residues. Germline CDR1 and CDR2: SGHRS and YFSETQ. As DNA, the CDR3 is TGCGCCAGCGGTCACGGACAGGGGAGAGGCGAGCAGTACTTC. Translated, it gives CASGHGQGRGEQYF.

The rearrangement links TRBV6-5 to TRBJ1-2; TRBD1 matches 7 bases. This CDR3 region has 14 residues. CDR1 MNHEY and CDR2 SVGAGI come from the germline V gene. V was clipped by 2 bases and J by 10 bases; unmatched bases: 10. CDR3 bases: TGTGCCAGCAGTTACCGCCAAAGGGGGCCGCTCTACACCTTC. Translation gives CASSYRQRGPLYTF.

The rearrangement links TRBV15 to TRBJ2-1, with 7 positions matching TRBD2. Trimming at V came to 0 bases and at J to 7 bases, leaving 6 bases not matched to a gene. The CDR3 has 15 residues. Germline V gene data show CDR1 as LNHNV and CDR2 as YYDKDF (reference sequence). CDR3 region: CATSRDRGVGNEQFF. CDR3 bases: TGTGCCACCAGCAGAGATCGGGGGGTGGGAAATGAGCAGTTCTTC.

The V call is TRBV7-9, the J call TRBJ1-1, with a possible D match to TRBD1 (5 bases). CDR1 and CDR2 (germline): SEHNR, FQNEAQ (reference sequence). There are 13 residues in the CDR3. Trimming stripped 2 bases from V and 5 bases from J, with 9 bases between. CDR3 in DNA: TGTGCCAGCAGCTTATCGGGGGGGACTGAAGCTTTCTTT. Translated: CASSLSGGTEAFF.

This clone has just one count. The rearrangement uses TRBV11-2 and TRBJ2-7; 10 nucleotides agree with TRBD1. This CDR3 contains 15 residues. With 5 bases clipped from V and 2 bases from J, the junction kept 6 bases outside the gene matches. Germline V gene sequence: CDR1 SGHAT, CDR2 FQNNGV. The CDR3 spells CASSPGTGVTYEQYF. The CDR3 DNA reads TGTGCCAGCAGCCCTGGGACAGGGGTGACCTACGAGCAGTACTTC.

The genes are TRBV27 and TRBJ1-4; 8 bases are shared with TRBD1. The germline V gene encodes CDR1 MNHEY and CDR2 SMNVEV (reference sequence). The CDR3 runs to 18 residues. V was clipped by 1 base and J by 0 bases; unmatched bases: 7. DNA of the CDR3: TGTGCCAGCAGTTTATTACGGGACAGGAGATCAACTAATGAAAAACTGTTTTTT. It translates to CASSLLRDRRSTNEKLFF.

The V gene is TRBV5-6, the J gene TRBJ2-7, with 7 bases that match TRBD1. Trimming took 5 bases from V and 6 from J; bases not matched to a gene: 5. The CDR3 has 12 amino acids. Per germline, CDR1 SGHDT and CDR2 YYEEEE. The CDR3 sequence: CASRKTGFEQYF. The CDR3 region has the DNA TGTGCCAGCAGAAAGACAGGGTTCGAGCAGTACTTC.

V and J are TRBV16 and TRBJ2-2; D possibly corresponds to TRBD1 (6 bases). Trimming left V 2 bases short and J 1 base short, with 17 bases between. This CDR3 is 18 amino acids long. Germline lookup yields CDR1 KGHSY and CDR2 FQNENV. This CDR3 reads CASSQISSGHLNTGELFF. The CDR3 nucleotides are TGTGCCAGCAGCCAAATTAGTTCGGGACACCTGAACACCGGGGAGCTGTTTTTT.

DNA of the CDR3: TGTGCCACCACCTGGGGCGGTAACAATGAGCAGTTCTTC. Its translation is CATTWGGNNEQFF. The gene calls are TRBV11-2 and TRBJ2-1; tentative D call: TRBD1 (5 bases). Germline V gene data show CDR1 as SGHAT and CDR2 as FQNNGV. V was clipped by 10 bases and J by 5 bases, with 15 bases between them. The CDR3 loop spans 13 amino acids.

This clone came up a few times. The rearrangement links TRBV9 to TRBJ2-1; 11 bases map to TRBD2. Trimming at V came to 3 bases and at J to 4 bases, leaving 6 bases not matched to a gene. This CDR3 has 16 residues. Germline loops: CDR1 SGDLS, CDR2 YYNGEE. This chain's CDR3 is CASSGTGLAAYNEQFF. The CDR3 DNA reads TGTGCCAGCAGCGGAACGGGACTAGCGGCTTACAATGAGCAGTTCTTC.

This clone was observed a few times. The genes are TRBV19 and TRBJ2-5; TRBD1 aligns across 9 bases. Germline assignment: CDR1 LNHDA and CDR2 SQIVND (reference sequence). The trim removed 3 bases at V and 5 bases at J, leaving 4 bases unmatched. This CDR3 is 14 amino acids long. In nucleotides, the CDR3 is TGTGCCAGTAGTATTTCCGGGACAGGGGAGACCCAGTACTTC. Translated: CASSISGTGETQYF.

The CDR3 loop is CASKTIGEGSPLHF. CDR3 nucleotides: TGTGCCAGCAAAACCATAGGAGAGGGTTCACCCCTCCACTTT. The V call is TRBV6-6, the J call TRBJ1-6; D is uncertain. V lost 7 bases, J lost 9 bases, and 16 bases lay in between. The germline V gene encodes CDR1 MNHNY and CDR2 SVGAGI (reference sequence). This CDR3 region has 14 residues.